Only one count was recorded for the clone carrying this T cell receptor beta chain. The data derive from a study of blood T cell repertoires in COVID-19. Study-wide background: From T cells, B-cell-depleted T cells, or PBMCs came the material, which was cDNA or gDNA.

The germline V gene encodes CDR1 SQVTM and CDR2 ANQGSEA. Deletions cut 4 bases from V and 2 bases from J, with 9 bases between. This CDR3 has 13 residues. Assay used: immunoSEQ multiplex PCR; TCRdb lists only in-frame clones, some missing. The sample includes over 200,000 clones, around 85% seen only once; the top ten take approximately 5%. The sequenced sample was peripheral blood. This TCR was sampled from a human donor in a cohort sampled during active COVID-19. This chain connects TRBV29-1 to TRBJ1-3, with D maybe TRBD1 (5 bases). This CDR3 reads CSVVGAAGNTIYF. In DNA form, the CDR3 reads TGCAGCGTTGTAGGGGCGGCTGGAAACACCATATATTTT.